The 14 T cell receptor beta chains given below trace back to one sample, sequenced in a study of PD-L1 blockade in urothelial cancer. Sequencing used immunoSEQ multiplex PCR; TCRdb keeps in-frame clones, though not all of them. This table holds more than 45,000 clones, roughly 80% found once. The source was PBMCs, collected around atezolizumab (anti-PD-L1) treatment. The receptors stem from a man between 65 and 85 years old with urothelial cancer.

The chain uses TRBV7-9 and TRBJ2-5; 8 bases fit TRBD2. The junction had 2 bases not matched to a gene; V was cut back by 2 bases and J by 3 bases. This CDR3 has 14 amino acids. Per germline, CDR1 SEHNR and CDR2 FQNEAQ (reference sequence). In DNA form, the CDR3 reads TGTGCCAGCAGCTTAAGGCGGGGGGAAGAGACCCAGTACTTC. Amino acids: CASSLRRGEETQYF.

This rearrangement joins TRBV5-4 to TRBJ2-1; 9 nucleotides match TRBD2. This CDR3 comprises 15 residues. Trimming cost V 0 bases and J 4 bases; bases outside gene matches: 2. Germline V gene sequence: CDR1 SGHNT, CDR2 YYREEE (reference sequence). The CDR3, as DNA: TGTGCCAGCAGCTTGGATAGCGGGGGATACAATGAGCAGTTCTTC. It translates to CASSLDSGGYNEQFF. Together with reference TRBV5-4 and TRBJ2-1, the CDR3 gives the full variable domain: ETGVTQSPTHLIKTRGQQVTLRCSSQSGHNTVSWYQQALGQGPQFIFQYYREEENGRGNFPPRFSGLQFPNYSSELNVNALELDDSALYLCASSLDSGGYNEQFFGPGTRLTVL.

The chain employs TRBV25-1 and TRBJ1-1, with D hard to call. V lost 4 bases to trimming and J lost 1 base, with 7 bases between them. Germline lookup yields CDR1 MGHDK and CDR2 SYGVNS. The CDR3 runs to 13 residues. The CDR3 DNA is TGTGCCAGCAGTGGACAAACGAACACTGAAGCTTTCTTT. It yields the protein CASSGQTNTEAFF.

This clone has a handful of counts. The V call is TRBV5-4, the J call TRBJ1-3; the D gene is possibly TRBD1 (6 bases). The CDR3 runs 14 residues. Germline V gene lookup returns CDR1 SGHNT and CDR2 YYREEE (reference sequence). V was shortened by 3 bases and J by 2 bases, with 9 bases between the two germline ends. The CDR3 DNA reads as TGTGCCAGCAGCTACGACAGGCCTGGAAACACCATATATTTT. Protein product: CASSYDRPGNTIYF. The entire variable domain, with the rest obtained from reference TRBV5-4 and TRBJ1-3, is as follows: ETGVTQSPTHLIKTRGQQVTLRCSSQSGHNTVSWYQQALGQGPQFIFQYYREEENGRGNFPPRFSGLQFPNYSSELNVNALELDDSALYLCASSYDRPGNTIYFGEGSWLTVV.

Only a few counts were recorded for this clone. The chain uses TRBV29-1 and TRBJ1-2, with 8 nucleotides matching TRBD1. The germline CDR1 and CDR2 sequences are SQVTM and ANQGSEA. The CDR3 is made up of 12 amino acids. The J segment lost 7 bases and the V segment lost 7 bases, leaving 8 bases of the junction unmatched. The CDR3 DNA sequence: TGCAGCGGGGACAGGCCGGGGGGTGGCTACACCTTC. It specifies CSGDRPGGGYTF.

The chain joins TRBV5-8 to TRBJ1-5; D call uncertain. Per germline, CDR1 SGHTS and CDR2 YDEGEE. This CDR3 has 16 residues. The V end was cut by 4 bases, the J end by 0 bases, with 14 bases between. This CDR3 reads CASSPDGSSSNQPQHF. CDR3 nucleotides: TGTGCCAGCAGCCCCGACGGGAGTTCTAGCAATCAGCCCCAGCATTTT.

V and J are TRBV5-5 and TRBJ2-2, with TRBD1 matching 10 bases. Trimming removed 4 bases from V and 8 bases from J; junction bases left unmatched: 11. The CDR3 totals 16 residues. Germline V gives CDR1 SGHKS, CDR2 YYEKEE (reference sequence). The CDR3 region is CASSPTGGTGVGELFF. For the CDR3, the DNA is TGTGCCAGCAGCCCCACCGGAGGGACAGGGGTAGGGGAGCTGTTTTTT.

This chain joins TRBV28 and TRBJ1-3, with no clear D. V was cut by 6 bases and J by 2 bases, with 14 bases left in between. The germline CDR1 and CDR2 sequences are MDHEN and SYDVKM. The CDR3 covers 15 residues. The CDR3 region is CASSSERNAGNTIYF. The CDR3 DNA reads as TGTGCCAGCAGCTCGGAGCGTAATGCTGGAAACACCATATATTTT.

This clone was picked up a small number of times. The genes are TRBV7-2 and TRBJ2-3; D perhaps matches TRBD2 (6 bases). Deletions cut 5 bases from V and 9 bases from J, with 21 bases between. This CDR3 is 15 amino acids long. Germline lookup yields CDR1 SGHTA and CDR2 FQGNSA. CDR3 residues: CASSNRGSRESTQYF. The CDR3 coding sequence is TGTGCCAGCAGCAACCGCGGAAGCCGGGAGTCAACGCAGTATTTT.

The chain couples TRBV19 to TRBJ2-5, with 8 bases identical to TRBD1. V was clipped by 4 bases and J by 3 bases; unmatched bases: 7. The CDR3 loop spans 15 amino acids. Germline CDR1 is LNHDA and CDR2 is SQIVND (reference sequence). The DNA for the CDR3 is TGTGCCAGTAGTAAGACAGGGGACCCGAAAGAGACCCAGTACTTC. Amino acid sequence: CASSKTGDPKETQYF.

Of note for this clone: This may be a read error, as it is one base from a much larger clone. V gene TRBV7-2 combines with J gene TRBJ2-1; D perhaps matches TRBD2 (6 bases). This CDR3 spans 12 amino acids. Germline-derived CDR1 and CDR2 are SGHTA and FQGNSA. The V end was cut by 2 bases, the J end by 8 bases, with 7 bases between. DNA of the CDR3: TGTGCCAGCAGCTTATGGGGGGATGAGCAGTTCTTC. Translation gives CASSLWGDEQFF.

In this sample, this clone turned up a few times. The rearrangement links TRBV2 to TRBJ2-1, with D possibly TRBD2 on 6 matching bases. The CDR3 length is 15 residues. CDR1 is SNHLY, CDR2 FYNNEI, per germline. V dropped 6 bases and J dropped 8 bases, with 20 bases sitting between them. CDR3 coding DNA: TGTGCCAGCAGCTTGGGGCAGGGCGGGATCCATGAGCAGTTCTTC. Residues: CASSLGQGGIHEQFF.

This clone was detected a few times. CDR3 DNA: TGTGCCAGCAGCGCCAGGGTGGATCCCTACGAGCAGTACTTC. Protein: CASSARVDPYEQYF. V gene TRBV7-2 combines with J gene TRBJ2-7; possibly TRBD1 for D (5 bases). The V end lost 5 bases, the J end lost 2 bases, and 13 bases lay between the germline ends. The CDR3 spans 14 residues. Germline CDR1 SGHTA, CDR2 FQGNSA.

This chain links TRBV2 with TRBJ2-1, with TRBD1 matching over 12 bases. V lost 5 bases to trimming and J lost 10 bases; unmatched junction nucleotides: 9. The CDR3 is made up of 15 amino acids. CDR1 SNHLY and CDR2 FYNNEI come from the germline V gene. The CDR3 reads CASSTGQGAIDEQFF. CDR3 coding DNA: TGTGCCAGCAGTACGGGACAGGGGGCAATCGACGAGCAGTTCTTC.